These T cell receptor beta chains were read from a single sample in a study of a mutant IDH1 vaccine in newly diagnosed glioma. Assay: immunoSEQ multiplex PCR; the TCRdb copy retains only in-frame clones and omits some. Of 85,000 to 100,000 clones detected, over 75% appear once; the ten largest clones hold 6.5% to 9.5%. This specimen was PBMCs, taken from a glioma patient treated with radiotherapy, temozolomide or both. Receptor source: a man aged 35-49 years with glioma. Both conserved end residues are part of each CDR3. Fields, in order: clone size, V gene, D gene, J gene, CDR3 protein, CDR3 DNA. A D gene is named only where the DNA matches it firmly. Part of the rows lack a size; the others show once, few, many or a class for expanded clones.

.	TRBV9	.	TRBJ1-3	CASSQSRRQAASGNTIYF	TGTGCCAGCAGCCAATCCCGGCGACAGGCAGCCTCTGGAAACACCATATATTTT
.	TRBV2	.	TRBJ1-3	CASSEASGRRNTIYF	TGTGCCAGCAGTGAAGCGTCAGGGAGAAGGAACACCATATATTTT
.	TRBV6-6	.	TRBJ2-2	CASSPNGELFF	TGTGCCAGCAGCCCAAACGGGGAGCTGTTTTTT
.	TRBV28	.	TRBJ1-2	CASSLIAVNYGYTF	TGTGCCAGCAGTTTAATTGCAGTCAACTATGGCTACACCTTC
.	TRBV19	TRBD1	TRBJ2-3	CASGQGAVSTDTQYF	TGTGCCAGTGGACAGGGGGCGGTTAGCACAGATACGCAGTATTTT
.	TRBV10-3	.	TRBJ2-5	CAISVRGGQETQYF	TGTGCCATCAGTGTGAGGGGGGGCCAGGAGACCCAGTACTTC
.	TRBV6-5	TRBD2	TRBJ2-7	CASKIAGGPREQYF	TGTGCCAGCAAGATAGCGGGAGGGCCCAGGGAGCAGTACTTC
.	TRBV7-9	.	TRBJ2-2	CASSLVGLGTGELFF	TGTGCCAGCAGCTTAGTAGGGTTAGGCACCGGGGAGCTGTTTTTT
.	TRBV18	.	TRBJ1-3	CASSPPQGGGNTIYF	TGTGCCAGCTCACCACCGCAGGGAGGAGGAAACACCATATATTTT
.	TRBV7-8	TRBD1	TRBJ1-5	CASSSRTGGNQPQHF	TGTGCCAGCAGCTCCCGGACAGGGGGCAATCAGCCCCAGCATTTT
.	TRBV2	.	TRBJ2-2	CASSEISADTGELFF	TGTGCCAGCAGTGAAATATCCGCGGACACCGGGGAGCTGTTTTTT
once	TRBV7-2	.	TRBJ2-7	CASSLVGYEQYF	TGTGCCAGCAGCTTAGTGGGCTACGAGCAGTACTTC
.	TRBV27	.	TRBJ1-1	CASSPTRQGLSFF	TGTGCCAGCAGTCCAACTCGCCAGGGGTTATCTTTCTTT
.	TRBV28	TRBD1	TRBJ1-2	CASSRMGQFTDNYGYTF	TGTGCCAGCAGTAGAATGGGACAGTTTACCGACAACTATGGCTACACCTTC
.	TRBV5-4	.	TRBJ2-5	CASSRGLEETQYF	TGTGCCAGCAGCAGGGGCCTAGAGGAGACCCAGTACTTC
.	TRBV11-2	.	TRBJ2-1	CASSPVRQGNEQFF	TGTGCCAGCAGCCCCGTGCGGCAAGGCAATGAGCAGTTCTTC
once	TRBV6-1	.	TRBJ2-2	CASRDTGNTGELFF	TGTGCCAGCAGGGATACAGGGAACACCGGGGAGCTGTTTTTT
.	TRBV5-6	.	TRBJ1-3	CASSSAIRVLGNTIYF	TGTGCCAGCAGTTCGGCAATCAGGGTACTTGGAAACACCATATATTTT
.	TRBV11-1	TRBD1	TRBJ1-2	CASSTRQGIGYGYTF	TGTGCCAGCAGCACCCGACAGGGGATAGGCTATGGCTACACCTTC